What follows describes a single TCR beta chain. Its specificity is unknown. Germline and junction disagree at one end, which may indicate a read error. This record comes from a study of cytomegalovirus exposure and HLA in healthy donors. Study-level findings and limits: Using a false discovery rate of 0.05, a later analysis showed that 15,000 to 20,000 TCR beta sequences were associated with HLA alleles. The productive fraction for most TCR beta V segments was about 90% or about 30% in an earlier analysis. A later analysis found TCR association rates differed by HLA locus, highest for DRB1 and lowest for HLA-C. Later on, an analysis found that several of the most significant clusters appeared to be linked to common viral pathogens, which included parvovirus B19.

This CDR3 contains 15 residues. CDR1 is MNHNY, CDR2 SVGAGI, per germline (reference sequence). The PCR used 60 Vbeta and 13 Jbeta primers. The method was immunoSEQ multiplex PCR; TCRdb's version includes in-frame clones alone and lacks a portion of them. The table has tens of thousands of clones, just over 70% seen once. The clonotype comes from a man between 60 and 75 years old in good health and CMV-seronegative. Sequenced material: PBMCs. The rearrangement joins TRBV6-6 to TRBJ2-7, with 8 bases aligning to TRBD2. CDR3 DNA sequence: TGTGCCAGCAGCGACGGGGGGGGTAGGCTGGACGAGCAGCACTTC. Translating gives CASSDGGGRLDEQHF.